One sample yielded the 17 T cell receptor beta chains listed below, sequenced in a study of human T cells and chemical hapten exposure (dated by TCRdb to the early 2020s). Libraries were made using RACE. TCRdb lists the instrument as NextSeq 500. The public reads were quality trimmed at Q25 with fastp and then assembled into clones with MiXCR by TCRdb, keeping productive beta chains. Rows merge per CDR3 protein into single entries with the most common DNA and genes. The sample contains 150,000 to 200,000 distinct CDR3 sequences, about 20% of them found a single time. The top ten hold 6.7% of the sample. In the paper's terms, the time point label means: patch test 1, 2 weeks after DPC sensitization. What the treatment or condition label conveys for this sample: therapeutic diphenylcyclopropenone sensitization with weekly scalp DPC. Sequences were derived from whole blood, sampled in connection with sensitization to the hapten diphenylcyclopropenone (DPC). These receptor sequences come from a woman between 45 and 65 years old with alopecia areata. Some clones in this sample may be carry-over from other donors' samples.

V is TRBV4-1 and J is TRBJ2-2; 10 bases are a match to TRBD2. The CDR3 has 16 residues. With V trimmed by 1 base and J by 7 bases, 6 bases remained unmatched. In germline, CDR1 is MGHRA, CDR2 YSYEKL. The CDR3 sequence: CASSQGTSGKSGELFF. CDR3 DNA sequence: TGCGCCAGCAGCCAAGGAACTAGCGGGAAGAGCGGGGAGCTGTTTTTT.

This clonotype was seen a handful of times. The chain links TRBV7-2 to TRBJ2-3; D is perhaps TRBD1 (5 bases). The J call may be mistaken, given a closer DNA end match to TRBJ1-5. CDR3 size: 16 residues. Germline V gene sequence: CDR1 SGHTA, CDR2 FQGNSA. This CDR3 is CASSGGTSGLTDTQHF. The DNA of the CDR3 is TGTGCCAGCAGCGGGGGGACTAGCGGGCTCACAGATACGCAGCATTTT.

This clonotype was seen a few times. The chain uses TRBV5-1 and TRBJ2-3; no reliable D call. The germline V gene has CDR1 SGHRS and CDR2 YFSETQ. Deletions cut 4 bases from V and 7 bases from J, with 13 bases between. This CDR3 is built from 13 residues. The CDR3 protein is CASSPGHRNTQYF. DNA of the CDR3: TGCGCCAGCAGCCCGGGCCACCGGAATACGCAGTATTTT. The variable domain in full, with the rest retrieved from reference TRBV5-1 and TRBJ2-3, is KAGVTQTPRYLIKTRGQQVTLSCSPISGHRSVSWYQQTPGQGLQFLFEYFSETQRNKGNFPGRFSGRQFSNSRSEMNVSTLELGDSALYLCASSPGHRNTQYFGPGTRLTVL.

The chain is built from TRBV14 and TRBJ1-1; D perhaps matches TRBD1 (5 bases). The CDR3 sequence is 13 residues long. CDR1 and CDR2 (germline): SGHDN, FVKESK. V was clipped by 5 bases and J by 8 bases, with 15 bases between them. The CDR3 nucleotides read TGTGCCAGCAGCATCCGACCCCAGGGAGAAGCTTTCTTT. Translation gives CASSIRPQGEAFF.

About this clonotype: At one end the junction does not follow the germline gene, possibly because of a read error. V usage is TRBV20-1 and J usage is TRBJ2-3, with TRBD2 matching 10 bases. The CDR3 spans 14 residues. Per germline, CDR1 DFQATT and CDR2 SNEGSKA (reference sequence). CDR3 nucleotides: TGCAGTTCGGAGGGACTAGCGATCACAGATGCGCAGTATTTT. It translates to CSSEGLAITDAQYF.

The chain combines TRBV25-1 with TRBJ2-2; 7 positions agree with TRBD1. CDR3 length: 15 residues. J gave up 2 bases and V 9 bases, and 9 bases lay outside the gene matches. Germline V lookup: CDR1 MGHDK, CDR2 SYGVNS. This CDR3 is CASLRQGDNTGELFF. The CDR3 nucleotides read TGTGCCAGTCTTAGACAGGGTGATAACACCGGGGAGCTGTTTTTT.

The chain combines TRBV6-1 with TRBJ1-1; TRBD1 aligns across 7 bases. Germline-derived CDR1 and CDR2 are MNHNS and SASEGT. The CDR3 length is 13 residues. J lost 0 bases, V lost 7 bases, and 2 bases had no gene match. This CDR3 is CASKGQLNTEAFF. The CDR3 DNA sequence: TGTGCCAGCAAGGGACAGTTGAACACTGAAGCTTTCTTT.

In this sample, this clonotype turned up a few times. The chain combines TRBV6-2 or TRBV6-3 with TRBJ2-1, with D perhaps TRBD1 (5 bases). Germline V gives CDR1 MNHEY, CDR2 SVGEGT. With 3 bases removed from V and 8 bases from J, the gap between germline ends came to 17 bases. The CDR3 runs to 15 residues. DNA for the CDR3: TGTGCCAGCAGTTATAAAGTCGGTAGGGGCGATGAGCAGTTCTTC. Translated: CASSYKVGRGDEQFF.

The chain recombines TRBV7-3 with TRBJ2-5; 11 nucleotides align to TRBD1. The CDR3 spans 13 residues. CDR1 SGHTA and CDR2 FQGTGA come from the germline V gene. Germline trimming cut 5 bases from V and 7 bases from J; bases unmatched to any gene: 3. In nucleotides, the CDR3 is TGTGCCAGCAGCAAGGGACAGGGGGGGACCCAGTACTTC. Its protein is CASSKGQGGTQYF.

J is TRBJ2-7 and V is TRBV7-2, with TRBD2 as a possible D gene (5 bases). Per germline, CDR1 SGHTA and CDR2 FQGNSA. The CDR3 runs 13 residues. Deletions cut 5 bases from V and 2 bases from J, with 10 bases between. The CDR3 DNA reads TGTGCCAGCAGCCTCGGGATCCCCTACGAGCAGTACTTC. This sequence encodes CASSLGIPYEQYF.

The sample holds a few counts of this clonotype. The rearrangement uses TRBV24-1 and TRBJ2-3, with D uncertain. V lost 2 bases, J lost 3 bases, and 8 bases lay in between. This CDR3 comprises 14 residues. In germline, CDR1 is KGHDR, CDR2 SFDVKD. CDR3 residues: CATSDSFQTDTQYF. The CDR3 DNA sequence: TGTGCCACCAGTGATTCCTTTCAGACAGATACGCAGTATTTT.

Only a few counts were recorded for this clonotype. The chain employs TRBV6-1 and TRBJ1-1; 7 positions match TRBD1. Germline CDR1 and CDR2: MNHNS and SASEGT. V was pared by 2 bases and J by 8 bases, with 11 bases of the junction left unmatched. The CDR3 totals 15 residues. Here the CDR3 reads CASSEPTIPDREAFF. The DNA for the CDR3 is TGTGCCAGCAGTGAACCTACAATCCCGGACAGGGAAGCTTTCTTT.

The chain combines TRBV20-1 with TRBJ2-1, with 10 positions matching TRBD2. J lost 2 bases, V lost 1 base, and 5 bases had no gene match. In germline, CDR1 is DFQATT, CDR2 SNEGSKA (reference sequence). This CDR3 has 16 residues. Here the CDR3 DNA reads TGCAGTGCTAGAGGTCGAGCGGGAGGGCCCTACAATGAGCAGTTCTTC. Translated, it gives CSARGRAGGPYNEQFF.

This clonotype was counted between two and nine times. The chain employs TRBV7-2 and TRBJ2-2, with TRBD2 as a possible D gene (6 bases). The germline V gene has CDR1 SGHTA and CDR2 FQGNSA. The V gene lost 3 bases and the J gene lost 4 bases, with 9 bases spanning the gap. The CDR3 spans 14 residues. CDR3 sequence: CASSLSGPTGELFF. The CDR3 region has the DNA TGTGCCAGCAGCTTGAGCGGGCCCACCGGGGAGCTGTTTTTT.

This clonotype was observed a handful of times. J is TRBJ1-5 and V is TRBV29-1, with D possibly being TRBD1 (6 bases). Germline V gene sequence: CDR1 SQVTM, CDR2 ANQGSEA. The V end was cut by 4 bases, the J end by 6 bases, with 16 bases between. This CDR3 has 14 residues. The CDR3 sequence is CSVAPAGAGQPQHF. The DNA of the CDR3 is TGCAGCGTTGCCCCTGCGGGGGCGGGTCAGCCCCAGCATTTT.

V gene TRBV19 combines with J gene TRBJ2-3; maybe TRBD1 (6 bases). The CDR3 is 15 residues long. The germline V gene has CDR1 LNHDA and CDR2 SQIVND (reference sequence). V lost 1 base and J lost 4, with 12 bases in between. The DNA for the CDR3 is TGTGCCAGTAGTATAGCTGGGGCAGGGGCAGATACGCAGTATTTT. It encodes CASSIAGAGADTQYF.

This clonotype was found a few times. The chain employs TRBV29-1 and TRBJ1-6; no reliable D call. The CDR3 has 13 residues. CDR1 SQVTM and CDR2 ANQGSEA come from the germline V gene. Trimming removed 4 bases from V and 5 bases from J, with 9 bases in between. The CDR3 nucleotides read TGCAGCGTTGTGGAATACGATAATTCACCCCTCCACTTT. Its protein is CSVVEYDNSPLHF.